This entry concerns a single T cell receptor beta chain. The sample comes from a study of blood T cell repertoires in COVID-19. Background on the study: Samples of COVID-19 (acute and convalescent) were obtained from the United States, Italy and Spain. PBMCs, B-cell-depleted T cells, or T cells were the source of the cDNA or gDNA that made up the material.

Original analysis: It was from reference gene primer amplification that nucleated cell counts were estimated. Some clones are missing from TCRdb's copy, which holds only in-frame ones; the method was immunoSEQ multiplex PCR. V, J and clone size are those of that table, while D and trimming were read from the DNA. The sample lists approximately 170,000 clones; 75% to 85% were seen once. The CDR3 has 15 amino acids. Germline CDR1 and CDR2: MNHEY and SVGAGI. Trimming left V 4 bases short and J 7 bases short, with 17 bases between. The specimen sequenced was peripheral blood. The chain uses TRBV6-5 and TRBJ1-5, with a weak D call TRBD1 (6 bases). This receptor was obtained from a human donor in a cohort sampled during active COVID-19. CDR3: CASSSTGWARQPQHF. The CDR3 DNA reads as TGTGCCAGCAGTTCCACAGGGTGGGCCCGGCAGCCCCAGCATTTT.